This T cell receptor (beta chain) was identified in a study of Ad26.COV2.S vaccination and SARS-CoV-2 variants. In the study overall: Intramuscular Ad26.COV2.S doses were given once or twice, 56 days apart.

Unmatched junction bases numbered 5, after V lost 4 bases and J lost 9 bases. CDR1 and CDR2 from the germline V gene are SGDLS and YYNGEE. The CDR3 is 15 amino acids. For this clone: The target antigen is unknown.

As for treatment: some 20 received Ad26.COV2.S at low or high dose, single or two shots; about 5 received placebo; per-sample allocation not given. Collection of the samples took place on day 63 after the first injection of vaccine or placebo. Whoever gave the sample was an adult aged 18-55 years in Boston. Wuhan-strain SARS-CoV-2 spike was expressed by the Ad26 vector that made up the vaccine. Study-level points and caveats: Non-spike TCR breadth did not differ much between vaccine and placebo recipients.

Data came from immunoSEQ multiplex PCR; TCRdb stores just in-frame clones and leaves some out. The sample contains a few hundred thousand clones, approximately 83% of which appear only once. Here the sequenced sample was peripheral blood, taken in a trial of Ad26.COV2.S vaccine versus placebo. This chain links TRBV9 with TRBJ2-1; 15 bases align to TRBD2. The receptor was derived from a person between 18 and 65 years old who received the Ad26.COV2.S COVID-19 vaccine or a placebo. This chain's CDR3 is CASSPTGLAGGEQFF. Here the CDR3 DNA reads TGTGCCAGCAGCCCAACGGGACTAGCGGGGGGTGAGCAGTTCTTC. Full variable domain (missing parts from reference TRBV9 and TRBJ2-1): DSGVTQTPKHLITATGQRVTLRCSPRSGDLSVYWYQQSLDQGLQFLIQYYNGEERAKGNILERFSAQQFPDLHSELNLSSLELGDSALYFCASSPTGLAGGEQFFGPGTRLTVL.